These 27 T cell receptor beta chains were all obtained from the same sample, sequenced in a study of control samples from healthy donors and cancer patients. Produced via immunoSEQ multiplex PCR; TCRdb's table is partial and in-frame only. Of approximately 120,000 clones listed, about nine tenths are singletons. The sequencing sample was made of blood. These receptors all stem from a human donor in good health. The donor label of this sample is uncertain.

The chain carries TRBV30 and TRBJ1-3, with 7 bases that match TRBD1. Germline loops: CDR1 GTSNPN, CDR2 SVGIG (reference sequence). Losses at the gene ends were 3 bases for V and 0 bases for J; bases not matched to a gene: 5. The CDR3 loop spans 15 amino acids. The CDR3 DNA reads TGTGCCTGGAGGAAGGGACAGAGCTCTGGAAACACCATATATTTT. Its translation is CAWRKGQSSGNTIYF.

The chain couples TRBV5-5 to TRBJ2-3; possible D gene TRBD2, 5 bases. CDR3 length equals 14 residues. Germline CDR1 reads SGHKS; CDR2 reads YYEKEE (reference sequence). Between the trimmed V and J ends, which lost 0 bases and 6 bases, there was a span of 11 bases. The CDR3 nucleotides read TGTGCCAGCAGCTTGGAACTAGTTTCTGATACGCAGTATTTT. Amino acids: CASSLELVSDTQYF.

This chain uses TRBV2 with TRBJ2-6; D may be TRBD1 (6 bases). Germline CDR1 is SNHLY and CDR2 is FYNNEI. The V end lost 6 bases, the J end lost 1 base, and 13 bases lay between the germline ends. CDR3 size: 16 residues. The CDR3 coding sequence is TGTGCCAGCAGGGGGCAGGGGATTTCTGGGGCCAACGTCCTGACTTTC. It specifies CASRGQGISGANVLTF.

As for this clone: Other DNA sequences in this specimen translate into the identical CDR3. The chain has TRBV4-1 and TRBJ1-1, with 8 bases identical to TRBD1. The germline V gene encodes CDR1 MGHRA and CDR2 YSYEKL. The CDR3 loop spans 14 amino acids. The trim removed 0 bases at V and 7 bases at J, leaving 4 bases unmatched. In DNA, the CDR3 is TGCGCCAGCAGCCAAGAGGACAGGGCGAGTGAAGCTTTCTTT. It translates to CASSQEDRASEAFF.

In DNA form, the CDR3 reads TGTGCCAGCAGCTCCCAGGCCGGGCCCACAGATACGCAGTATTTT. Protein product: CASSSQAGPTDTQYF. The V gene is TRBV7-9, the J gene TRBJ2-3, with unresolved D. V gave up 4 bases and J gave up 2 bases, with 13 bases separating them. The CDR3 consists of 15 residues. The V gene's germline CDR1 is SEHNR and CDR2 FQNEAQ (reference sequence).

This chain uses TRBV6-5 with TRBJ2-7, with 10 bases matching TRBD1. CDR1 and CDR2 from the germline V gene are MNHEY and SVGAGI. V lost 7 bases, J lost 12 bases, and 18 bases stayed unmatched. The CDR3 contains 15 residues. CDR3 bases: TGTGCCAGCACACGGGACAGGGGAAATGGTGATCCAGTGTACTTC. It specifies CASTRDRGNGDPVYF.

This clone was found once. The rearrangement links TRBV19 to TRBJ1-5; no definite D call. Looked up from germline, CDR1 is LNHDA and CDR2 is SQIVND (reference sequence). V was clipped by 1 base and J by 3 bases, with 10 bases between them. This CDR3 has 15 amino acids. CDR3 in DNA: TGTGCCAGTAGTATAGTCGGCCGGTTCAATCAGCCCCAGCATTTT. Translated, it gives CASSIVGRFNQPQHF.

The chain combines TRBV18 with TRBJ1-5; D not resolved. Germline loops: CDR1 KGHSH, CDR2 LQKENI. The CDR3 is made up of 14 amino acids. Trimming shortened V by 4 bases and J by 3 bases, and 10 bases separated the two germline ends. CDR3 sequence: CASSLSGNNQPQHF. In DNA form, the CDR3 reads TGTGCCAGCTCACTGTCCGGGAACAATCAGCCCCAGCATTTT.

This clone appeared once. CDR3 nucleotide sequence: TGTGCCAGCAGTTTTCCCCAAAACTATGGCTACACCTTC. It codes for CASSFPQNYGYTF. The gene calls are TRBV12-3 or TRBV12-4 and TRBJ1-2; D unresolved. Trimming took 3 bases from V and 2 from J, leaving 7 bases between them. This CDR3 region has 13 residues.

The V and J genes are TRBV19 and TRBJ2-1, with 8 positions matching TRBD2. The V segment lost 1 base and the J segment 9 bases; nucleotides outside the gene matches: 8. The CDR3 contains 15 residues. The germline V gene encodes CDR1 LNHDA and CDR2 SQIVND (reference sequence). CDR3 nucleotides: TGTGCCAGTAGTATAGGGAGACTAGCGAGCGCTGAGCAGTTCTTC. This encodes CASSIGRLASAEQFF. The full variable domain, with the rest looked up from reference TRBV19 and TRBJ2-1, is DGGITQSPKYLFRKEGQNVTLSCEQNLNHDAMYWYRQDPGQGLRLIYYSQIVNDFQKGDIAEGYSVSREKKESFPLTVTSAQKNPTAFYLCASSIGRLASAEQFFGPGTRLTVL.

The J gene is TRBJ1-6, the V gene TRBV30, with D maybe TRBD1 (5 bases). The germline V gene has CDR1 GTSNPN and CDR2 SVGIG (reference sequence). This CDR3 contains 14 residues. The germline V and J ends were trimmed by 1 base and 7 bases, with 11 bases remaining between them. The CDR3 region is CAWSGGRENSPLHF. DNA for the CDR3: TGTGCCTGGAGTGGGGGACGGGAGAATTCACCCCTCCACTTT.

The CDR3 sequence is CACQGQDEKLFF. CDR3 DNA: TGTGCCTGCCAGGGCCAAGATGAAAAACTGTTTTTT. The chain couples TRBV30 to TRBJ1-4; the D gene is possibly TRBD1 (5 bases). Germline lookup yields CDR1 GTSNPN and CDR2 SVGIG (reference sequence). The germline V and J ends were trimmed by 6 bases and 6 bases, with 11 bases remaining between them. This CDR3 is built from 12 residues.

The rearrangement links TRBV19 to TRBJ1-5, with D possibly TRBD1 on 6 matching bases. Germline V lookup: CDR1 LNHDA, CDR2 SQIVND (reference sequence). The CDR3 extends over 14 amino acids. Trimming shortened V by 1 base and J by 6 bases, and 10 bases separated the two germline ends. The CDR3 reads CASSIVEGGQPQHF. In DNA, the CDR3 is TGTGCCAGTAGTATAGTTGAGGGGGGTCAGCCCCAGCATTTT.

In this sample, this clone turned up a few times. This chain links TRBV18 with TRBJ2-1; no reliable D call. V dropped 2 bases and J dropped 8 bases, with 10 bases sitting between them. CDR1 is KGHSH, CDR2 LQKENI, per germline. CDR3 length equals 13 residues. CDR3: CASSPGSVDEQFF. CDR3 coding DNA: TGTGCCAGCTCACCAGGGTCAGTGGATGAGCAGTTCTTC.

V usage is TRBV6-5 and J usage is TRBJ1-2; TRBD1 agrees at 8 bases. Germline V gene sequence: CDR1 MNHEY, CDR2 SVGAGI. CDR3 size: 15 residues. V was pared by 7 bases and J by 8 bases, with 15 bases of the junction left unmatched. The CDR3 sequence is CASTRQGQVHLGYTF. In DNA, the CDR3 is TGTGCCAGCACCCGCCAGGGACAGGTTCACCTGGGCTACACCTTC.

The sample holds one count of this clone. The chain joins TRBV6-5 to TRBJ1-6; D unresolved. Germline V lookup: CDR1 MNHEY, CDR2 SVGAGI. The V end lost 4 bases, the J end lost 0 bases, and 10 bases lay between the germline ends. The CDR3 loop spans 16 amino acids. The CDR3 loop reads CASSSSTHSYNSPLHF. CDR3 DNA: TGTGCCAGCAGTTCATCGACACACTCCTATAATTCACCCCTCCACTTT.

The chain uses TRBV19 and TRBJ2-7; TRBD2 matches at 12 bases. With 5 bases clipped from V and 7 bases from J, the junction kept 9 bases outside the gene matches. The CDR3 has 15 amino acids. The germline gives CDR1 LNHDA, CDR2 SQIVND (reference sequence). The chain's CDR3 is CASSVLAGGPREQYF. CDR3 DNA: TGTGCCAGTAGTGTCCTAGCGGGGGGGCCCAGGGAGCAGTACTTC.

This rearrangement joins TRBV18 to TRBJ1-4; D is unresolved. Trimming took 4 bases from V and 7 from J, leaving 10 bases between them. The germline gives CDR1 KGHSH, CDR2 LQKENI. CDR3 length: 13 residues. DNA of the CDR3: TGTGCCAGCTCACGGGCGGGGATTGAAAAACTGTTTTTT. This sequence encodes CASSRAGIEKLFF. The full variable domain, with the rest looked up from reference TRBV18 and TRBJ1-4, is NAGVMQNPRHLVRRRGQEARLRCSPMKGHSHVYWYRQLPEEGLKFMVYLQKENIIDESGMPKERFSAEFPKEGPSILRIQQVVRGDSAAYFCASSRAGIEKLFFGSGTQLSVL.

The chain links TRBV24-1 to TRBJ2-5; D may be TRBD1 (7 bases). The CDR3 spans 16 residues. The V gene's germline CDR1 is KGHDR and CDR2 SFDVKD. Trimming took 1 base from V and 4 from J, leaving 15 bases between them. The DNA for the CDR3 is TGTGCCACCAGTGATTTTGCAGGGGGGTTCGGAGAGACCCAGTACTTC. Encoded protein: CATSDFAGGFGETQYF.

The genes are TRBV18 and TRBJ2-7; D is uncertain. Germline CDR1 is KGHSH and CDR2 is LQKENI. V lost 9 bases and J lost 2, with 11 bases in between. The CDR3 is 12 residues long. Written as DNA, the CDR3 is TGTGCCAGTCGCCGGGCAACCTACGAGCAGTACTTC. This gives the protein CASRRATYEQYF.

This clone was counted a single time. This rearrangement joins TRBV10-1 to TRBJ2-1, with TRBD1 matching 10 bases. Trimming at V came to 2 bases and at J to 14 bases, leaving 3 bases not matched to a gene. Germline values: CDR1 WNHNN, CDR2 SYGVQD (reference sequence). The CDR3 has 12 residues. In nucleotides, the CDR3 is TGCGCCAGCAGTGAGCCGGGACAGGGGAAGTTCTTC. It specifies CASSEPGQGKFF.

The V gene is TRBV6-4, the J gene TRBJ2-2; tentative D call: TRBD1 (5 bases). The CDR3 totals 14 residues. V shed 0 bases and J shed 3 bases, with 5 bases lying between them. Germline V CDR1 and CDR2: MRHNA, SNTAGT. CDR3 DNA: TGTGCCAGCAGTGACTCAGGGGACACCGGGGAGCTGTTTTTT. Translation gives CASSDSGDTGELFF.

The rearrangement joins TRBV7-2 to TRBJ2-7; either TRBD1 or TRBD2 may supply D (5 bases each). V was shortened by 4 bases and J by 2 bases, with 12 bases between the two germline ends. This CDR3 is built from 14 residues. The germline gives CDR1 SGHTA, CDR2 FQGNSA. CDR3 sequence reads: CASSSSVGAYEQYF. DNA of the CDR3: TGTGCCAGCAGCTCATCGGTGGGGGCCTACGAGCAGTACTTC.

CDR3 residues: CASSLGTNTGELFF. Here the CDR3 DNA reads TGCGCCAGCAGCCTAGGGACAAACACCGGGGAGCTGTTTTTT. J is TRBJ2-2 and V is TRBV5-1; tentatively, D is TRBD1 (6 bases). The germline V gene has CDR1 SGHRS and CDR2 YFSETQ. Trimming pared 4 bases from V and 2 bases from J, leaving 9 bases between. The CDR3 length is 14 residues. Combining the CDR3 with reference TRBV5-1 and TRBJ2-2 gives the whole variable domain KAGVTQTPRYLIKTRGQQVTLSCSPISGHRSVSWYQQTPGQGLQFLFEYFSETQRNKGNFPGRFSGRQFSNSRSEMNVSTLELGDSALYLCASSLGTNTGELFFGEGSRLTVL.

J is TRBJ1-4 and V is TRBV5-8, with a tentative D call TRBD1 (5 bases). Germline assignment: CDR1 SGHTS and CDR2 YDEGEE. The ends were cut back, 4 bases at V and 2 bases at J, with 15 bases in the middle. The CDR3 consists of 16 residues. The CDR3: CASSPSGRGTNEKLFF. Here the CDR3 DNA reads TGTGCCAGCAGCCCATCAGGTCGGGGGACTAATGAAAAACTGTTTTTT.

CDR3: CATSSRQKNTEAFF. The DNA for the CDR3 is TGTGCCACCAGCAGTCGACAGAAGAACACTGAAGCTTTCTTT. The gene calls are TRBV15 and TRBJ1-1; maybe TRBD1 (5 bases). Looked up from germline, CDR1 is LNHNV and CDR2 is YYDKDF (reference sequence). The CDR3 sequence is 14 residues long. Trimming shortened V by 3 bases and J by 1 base, and 9 bases separated the two germline ends.

The V gene is TRBV12-3 or TRBV12-4, the J gene TRBJ2-6; perhaps D is TRBD1 or TRBD2 (5 bases each). V lost 7 bases and J 3 bases, leaving 7 bases between the germline ends. The CDR3 sequence is 13 residues long. The CDR3 reads CASTGRGANVLTF. The CDR3 DNA reads as TGTGCCAGCACGGGGCGTGGGGCCAACGTCCTGACTTTC.